This T cell receptor beta chain came from a study of identical twins. This clonotype was observed a few times. The germline V gene encodes CDR1 SGHTA and CDR2 FQGNSA. The length of the CDR3 is 15 residues. V dropped 2 bases and J dropped 7; count of bases not matched to a gene: 4. TCRdb called the 5' RACE reads again in MiXCR, with one record for every CDR3 protein. The sample includes some 760,000 distinct CDR3 sequences, about 18% of them seen just once. This same sample was also part of a study on T cells expressing NK-cell markers. From that study: Sorting was limited to alpha-beta TCR-expressing T cells with an anti-gamma-delta TCR antibody in several experiments.

The TCR comes from a woman aged 18-29 years in good health. The chain is built from TRBV7-2 and TRBJ1-6; TRBD1 matches 8 bases. The specimen sequenced was PBMCs. The CDR3 DNA reads as TGTGCCAGCAGCTTACAGGGGGCTATCAATTCACCCCTCCACTTT. Translation: CASSLQGAINSPLHF.